This T cell receptor beta chain is from a study of blood T cell repertoires in COVID-19. Study in general: Sources were T cells, B-cell-depleted T cells, or PBMCs; the material itself was cDNA or gDNA.

Germline CDR1 and CDR2: MNHEY and SMNVEV (reference sequence). This CDR3 has 13 residues. Between the trimmed V and J ends, which lost 1 base and 2 bases, there was a span of 5 bases. Participants were aged about 18 to 90 years, lived in roughly 25 US areas, and enrolled virtually. Participant-reported clinical history was the basis for cohort assignment. Two negative PCRs, clearance, or symptom resolution were required of recovered Cohort 3 donors. Libraries were prepared by immunoSEQ multiplex PCR; TCRdb keeps only in-frame clonotypes and omits some of them. Of 300,000 to 350,000 clones listed, roughly 88% are singletons.

The sequence was obtained from a man aged 25 to 40 who had recovered from COVID-19. V is TRBV27 and J is TRBJ1-2; no reliable D call. The specimen sequenced was PBMCs or T cells enriched from blood (not recorded which). DNA of the CDR3: TGTGCCAGCAGTTTATTCGGGAACTATGGCTACACCTTC. Protein sequence: CASSLFGNYGYTF.